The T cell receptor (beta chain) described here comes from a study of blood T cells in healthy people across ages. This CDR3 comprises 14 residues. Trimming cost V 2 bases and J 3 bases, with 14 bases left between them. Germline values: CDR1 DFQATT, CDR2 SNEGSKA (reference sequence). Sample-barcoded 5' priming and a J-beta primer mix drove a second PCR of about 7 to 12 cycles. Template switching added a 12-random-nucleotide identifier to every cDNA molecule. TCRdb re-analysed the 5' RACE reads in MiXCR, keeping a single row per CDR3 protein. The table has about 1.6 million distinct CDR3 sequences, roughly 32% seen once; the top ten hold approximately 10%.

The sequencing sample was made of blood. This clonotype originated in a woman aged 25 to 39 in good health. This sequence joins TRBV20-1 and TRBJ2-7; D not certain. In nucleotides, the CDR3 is TGCAGTGCTAGAATTTCGGTGAATCACTACGAGCAGTACTTC. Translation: CSARISVNHYEQYF.